Listed below are T cell receptor beta chains from one sample, sequenced in a study of lymphopenia after photon versus proton radiotherapy. Produced via immunoSEQ multiplex PCR; TCRdb's table is partial and in-frame only. Of about 65,000 clones listed, about 87% are singletons. This specimen consisted of peripheral blood, obtained from a patient treated with proton-based radiotherapy. The receptor set was obtained from a man older than 75 with esophageal cancer. CDR3s include the opening cysteine and the closing phenylalanine or tryptophan. Fields, in order: J gene, D gene, V gene, clone size, CDR3 DNA, CDR3 protein. A D gene is named only where the DNA matches it firmly. Clone size is stated in some rows and not others, as once, few, many or a class when expanded.

TRBJ2-4	TRBD1	TRBV30	-	TGTGCCTGGACTCCGTTGGGACAGCTTGAGTCCAAAAACATTCAGTACTTC	CAWTPLGQLESKNIQYF
TRBJ2-7	-	TRBV18	-	TGTGCCAGCTCACAGCCCGGACTTCAAGGGGGGAGACCCTACGAGCAGTACTTC	CASSQPGLQGGRPYEQYF
TRBJ1-5	-	TRBV6-1	-	TGTGCCAGCACTAGAAGGGGGGCTAGCAATCAGCCCCAGCATTTT	CASTRRGASNQPQHF
TRBJ2-7	TRBD1	TRBV6-1	-	TGTGCCAGCAGCCGGGACAGCCAGTGGGAGCAGTACTTC	CASSRDSQWEQYF
TRBJ1-6	TRBD1	TRBV10-3	-	TGTGCCATCAGGGCATCCGGGGACAGGGGGGATAATTCACCCCTCCACTTT	CAIRASGDRGDNSPLHF
TRBJ2-5	-	TRBV7-9	-	TGTGCCAGCAGCAAGACAGGCCCAGGGGAGACCCAGTACTTC	CASSKTGPGETQYF
TRBJ2-7	-	TRBV30	-	TGTGCCTGGAGTTTTAGAACCCCCGTCTACGAGCAGTACTTC	CAWSFRTPVYEQYF
TRBJ1-4	-	TRBV4-3	once	TGCGCCAGCAGCCAAGTCGTAGGAGAAAAACTGTTTTTT	CASSQVVGEKLFF
TRBJ2-7	TRBD1	TRBV9	once	TGTGCCAGCAGCGGAACAGGGGTGGGCTACGAGCAGTACTTC	CASSGTGVGYEQYF
TRBJ2-7	TRBD2	TRBV7-2	-	TGTGCCAGCAGTTCCAGCGGGGCCAGCTCCTACGAGCAGTACTTC	CASSSSGASSYEQYF
TRBJ1-1	-	TRBV5-1	-	TGCGCCAGCAGCTTTGGGGGGGCATTAAACACTGAAGCTTTCTTT	CASSFGGALNTEAFF
TRBJ1-2	-	TRBV6-5	-	TGTGCCAGCAGTCCCACCCTAAGGGGTGGCTACACCTTC	CASSPTLRGGYTF
TRBJ1-1	-	TRBV30	-	TGTGCCTGGAAGACAGTCTCGAACACTGAAGCTTTCTTT	CAWKTVSNTEAFF
TRBJ2-5	-	TRBV5-6	once	TGTGCCAGCAGCTTGGCGGCAGGACAAGAGACCCAGTACTTC	CASSLAAGQETQYF
TRBJ2-1	TRBD2	TRBV6-6	-	TGTGCCAGCAGACCTAGCGGGATGGGGTACAATGAGCAGTTCTTC	CASRPSGMGYNEQFF
TRBJ1-1	-	TRBV7-2	-	TGTGCCAGCAGCTTAAGCCCGGCCGAATGGACTGAAGCTTTCTTT	CASSLSPAEWTEAFF
TRBJ1-4	-	TRBV18	-	TGTGCCAGCTCGCCAGATAGGGACACTAATGAAAAACTGTTTTTT	CASSPDRDTNEKLFF
TRBJ1-1	-	TRBV7-2	-	TGTGCCAGCAGCTTAGTCCGGGCTTCGAACACTGAAGCTTTCTTT	CASSLVRASNTEAFF
TRBJ1-3	-	TRBV19	few	TGTGCCAGTAGGACGAGGGTAGCTGGAAACACCATATATTTT	CASRTRVAGNTIYF
TRBJ2-1	-	TRBV29-1	few	TGCAGCTCGGTCGAGATTTATGAGCAGTTCTTC	CSSVEIYEQFF
TRBJ2-7	TRBD2	TRBV6-6	-	TGTGCCAGCACCCCTAGCGGGGGGGTCTACGAGCAGTACTTC	CASTPSGGVYEQYF
TRBJ2-1	TRBD2	TRBV7-8	once	TGTGCCAGCAGCTTAGGCGTGTGGACGGGAGGGCTTTCCAATGAGCAGTTCTTC	CASSLGVWTGGLSNEQFF
TRBJ2-7	TRBD1	TRBV19	-	TGTGCCAGTAGTAATGTGCAGGGGGCCCCACTCGAGCAGTACTTC	CASSNVQGAPLEQYF
TRBJ1-1	TRBD1	TRBV18	once	TGTGCCAGCTCCCGGGACAGACCTATGAACACTGAAGCTTTCTTT	CASSRDRPMNTEAFF
TRBJ1-2	-	TRBV23-1	-	TGCGCCAGCAGTCAGGGGGAAGGAGGGGTGGCCTATGGCTACACCTTC	CASSQGEGGVAYGYTF
TRBJ1-1	-	TRBV18	-	TGTGCCAGCTCACAAACAGGAGTCATGAACACTGAAGCTTTCTTT	CASSQTGVMNTEAFF
TRBJ1-1	-	TRBV2	-	TGTGCCAGCAGCGAGAATGCTCCTGAAGCTTTCTTT	CASSENAPEAFF
TRBJ1-5	-	TRBV11-2	-	TGTGCCAGCAGCTTAGATCCGGCAAGGCGGAATCAGCCCCAGCATTTT	CASSLDPARRNQPQHF
TRBJ2-3	TRBD1	TRBV5-4	-	TGTGCCAGCAGCTTGGCTCCGGGACAGGGGCCAGATACGCAGTATTTT	CASSLAPGQGPDTQYF
TRBJ1-3	-	TRBV10-3	-	TGTGCCACAATCTCAGGGATTTTTGGAAACACCATATATTTT	CATISGIFGNTIYF
TRBJ2-1	-	TRBV4-1	-	TGCGCCAGCAGCCAAGTACCGCATAAAGACAGGAGAGAGCAGTTCTTC	CASSQVPHKDRREQFF
TRBJ1-5	TRBD1	TRBV29-1	-	TGCAGCGTCGTCGACAGGGTAGGTCAGCCCCAGCATTTT	CSVVDRVGQPQHF
TRBJ2-5	TRBD2	TRBV4-2	-	TGTGCCAGCAGCCGATCCTCTAGCGGGGGGTACCAAGAGACCCAGTACTTC	CASSRSSSGGYQETQYF
TRBJ2-3	-	TRBV7-6	-	TGTGCCAGCAGCTTCGAAACAGGGTCTCCGCAGTATTTT	CASSFETGSPQYF
TRBJ1-5	-	TRBV18	-	TGTGCCAGCTCACCAGGGAATCAGCCCCAGCATTTT	CASSPGNQPQHF
TRBJ1-1	-	TRBV18	once	TGTGCCAGCTCAGGGTTAAACACTGAAGCTTTCTTT	CASSGLNTEAFF
TRBJ1-4	-	TRBV4-3	-	TGCGCCAGCAGCCAAGATTTACGGGGGGCAACTAATGAAAAACTGTTTTTT	CASSQDLRGATNEKLFF
TRBJ1-1	TRBD1	TRBV27	medium-sized	TGTGCCAGCAGTCCGAGACAGGGGAGTTTGCTTATGGTGAACACTGAAGCTTTCTTT	CASSPRQGSLLMVNTEAFF
TRBJ2-7	-	TRBV7-2	-	TGTGCCAGCAGCTTAACGTACGAGCAGTACTTC	CASSLTYEQYF
TRBJ1-5	-	TRBV2	-	TGTGCCAGCAGTGTGGAAGGGTCCCAGCATTTT	CASSVEGSQHF
TRBJ1-5	-	TRBV4-3	once	TGCGCCAGCAGCCAAGATATGAGGGGTTGGCAGCCCCAGCATTTT	CASSQDMRGWQPQHF
TRBJ1-3	-	TRBV10-3	-	TGTGCCATCAGTGAGACTCACGTCCGGGTTAGCACCATATATTTT	CAISETHVRVSTIYF
TRBJ2-2	TRBD1	TRBV7-9	-	TGTGCCAGCAGCCCCGGGACAGGGGAGGCCGGGGAGCTGTTTTTT	CASSPGTGEAGELFF
TRBJ2-5	TRBD1	TRBV10-1	-	TGCGCCAGCAGTGAGTCCCAGGGGGCTGGAGAGACCCAGTACTTC	CASSESQGAGETQYF
TRBJ2-1	-	TRBV7-2	-	TGTGCCAGCAGCCCGGCCCTGACCGAAAACAATGAGCAGTTCTTC	CASSPALTENNEQFF
TRBJ2-7	TRBD2	TRBV4-2	-	TGTGCCAGCAGCCAAGGGCTCGCGGGGGCCTACGAGCAGTACTTC	CASSQGLAGAYEQYF
TRBJ2-3	-	TRBV7-9	-	TGTGCCAGCAGCTCACAGGTTAGCACAGATACGCAGTATTTT	CASSSQVSTDTQYF
TRBJ2-3	-	TRBV12-5	-	TGTGCTAGTGGTTTCACAGATACGCAGTATTTT	CASGFTDTQYF